Presented here are 20 T cell receptor beta chains from one specimen sequenced in a study of cytomegalovirus exposure and HLA in healthy donors. This PCR relied on a set of 60 Vbeta primers and 13 Jbeta primers. Sequenced by immunoSEQ multiplex PCR; TCRdb stores in-frame clones only, minus some. The table has about 150,000 clones, roughly 80% seen once; the top ten hold around 13%. Material: PBMCs. The receptors were gathered from a man aged 40-49 years in good health and CMV-seropositive.

The rearrangement joins TRBV19 to TRBJ2-2; D remains ambiguous. V was clipped by 1 base and J by 6 bases, with 9 bases between them. The CDR3 has 14 amino acids. In germline, CDR1 is LNHDA, CDR2 SQIVND (reference sequence). DNA of the CDR3: TGTGCCAGTAGTATAGTGGTTTCGGCCGGGGAGCTGTTTTTT. Translation: CASSIVVSAGELFF.

The chain links TRBV5-1 to TRBJ2-1; TRBD2 is a possible D gene (6 bases). The germline gives CDR1 SGHRS, CDR2 YFSETQ. V was shortened by 0 bases and J by 7 bases, with 8 bases between the two germline ends. The length of the CDR3 is 13 residues. CDR3 region: CASSLGSGNEQFF. The CDR3 coding sequence is TGCGCCAGCAGCTTGGGCAGCGGGAATGAGCAGTTCTTC. Filled out from reference TRBV5-1 and TRBJ2-1, the complete variable domain reads KAGVTQTPRYLIKTRGQQVTLSCSPISGHRSVSWYQQTPGQGLQFLFEYFSETQRNKGNFPGRFSGRQFSNSRSEMNVSTLELGDSALYLCASSLGSGNEQFFGPGTRLTVL.

The V and J genes are TRBV21-1 and TRBJ2-5; the table calls TRBD1, which could not be checked here. TRBV21-1 is a known pseudogene. The CDR3 extends over 14 amino acids. The CDR3 DNA reads TGTGCAAAACAGCAGGGCAGGATCCAAGAGACCCAGTACTTC. Its protein product is CAKQQGRIQETQYF.

This clone was seen just once. The chain links TRBV7-9 to TRBJ2-1; 8 positions match TRBD2. The CDR3 length is 19 residues. Germline V gene sequence: CDR1 SEHNR, CDR2 FQNEAQ (reference sequence). The ends lost 1 base at V and 2 bases at J; junction bases unmatched: 13. The chain's CDR3 is CASSLDGVGGRPAYNEQFF. DNA of the CDR3: TGTGCCAGCAGCTTAGATGGGGTCGGCGGGAGGCCCGCCTACAATGAGCAGTTCTTC.

The rearrangement joins TRBV7-9 to TRBJ2-3; possibly TRBD2 for D (5 bases). Trimming stripped 0 bases from V and 3 bases from J, with 7 bases between. Germline V lookup: CDR1 SEHNR, CDR2 FQNEAQ (reference sequence). This CDR3 is built from 14 residues. CDR3 in DNA: TGTGCCAGCAGCTTAGCGGGAGTAACAGATACGCAGTATTTT. Its translation is CASSLAGVTDTQYF.

This sequence joins TRBV11-3 and TRBJ2-7, with D possibly matching TRBD2 (6 bases). Germline V CDR1 and CDR2: SGHNT, YENEEA. The CDR3 extends over 13 amino acids. V shed 3 bases and J shed 6 bases, with 12 bases lying between them. DNA of the CDR3: TGTGCCAGCAGCTTCGGGGGACGGGGCGAGCAGTACTTC. It translates to CASSFGGRGEQYF.

The chain couples TRBV2 to TRBJ2-2; TRBD2 is a possible D gene (5 bases). The germline V gene encodes CDR1 SNHLY and CDR2 FYNNEI. The V end lost 7 bases, the J end lost 1 base, and 10 bases lay between the germline ends. The CDR3 totals 14 residues. The CDR3: CASKRAENTGELFF. The CDR3 DNA reads TGTGCCAGCAAAAGAGCGGAGAACACCGGGGAGCTGTTTTTT.

This chain joins TRBV7-9 and TRBJ2-1; D might be TRBD2 (5 bases). The CDR3 has 15 residues. The germline V gene has CDR1 SEHNR and CDR2 FQNEAQ (reference sequence). Trimming took off 5 bases at V and 3 bases at J, with 14 bases between the two ends. CDR3 nucleotides: TGTGCCAGCAGCCCGACGGAGCGGAGCTACAATGAGCAGTTCTTC. Its protein product is CASSPTERSYNEQFF. Full variable domain (remainder filled in from reference TRBV7-9 and TRBJ2-1): DTGVSQNPRHKITKRGQNVTFRCDPISEHNRLYWYRQTLGQGPEFLTYFQNEAQLEKSRLLSDRFSAERPKGSFSTLEIQRTEQGDSAMYLCASSPTERSYNEQFFGPGTRLTVL.

This sequence joins TRBV2 and TRBJ1-4; a weak D match, TRBD1 (5 bases). CDR1 and CDR2 from the germline V gene are SNHLY and FYNNEI. The CDR3 length is 15 residues. With 7 bases removed from V and 5 bases from J, the gap between germline ends came to 17 bases. CDR3 DNA sequence: TGTGCCAGCACGGATGGTTATGGGGGGAATGAAAAACTGTTTTTT. Protein: CASTDGYGGNEKLFF.

The gene calls are TRBV7-3 and TRBJ2-7; possibly TRBD2 for D (5 bases). This CDR3 contains 13 residues. Per germline, CDR1 SGHTA and CDR2 FQGTGA. The V gene lost 5 bases and the J gene lost 5 bases, with 13 bases spanning the gap. The CDR3 reads CASSLAGGHEQYF. Here the CDR3 DNA reads TGTGCCAGCAGCCTCGCGGGTGGCCACGAGCAGTACTTC.

The chain couples TRBV9 to TRBJ2-5, with D possibly matching TRBD1 (5 bases). There are 15 residues in the CDR3. Germline V gene lookup returns CDR1 SGDLS and CDR2 YYNGEE. The ends were cut back, 0 bases at V and 4 bases at J, with 13 bases in the middle. The CDR3 nucleotides read TGTGCCAGCAGCGTAGCTACCGGGCAGGGAGAGACCCAGTACTTC. This sequence encodes CASSVATGQGETQYF.

This clone is a singleton in its sample. The chain carries TRBV2 and TRBJ2-3; 8 bases fit TRBD2. V lost 2 bases, J lost 6 bases, and 10 bases stayed unmatched. The CDR3 totals 16 residues. The germline CDR1 and CDR2 sequences are SNHLY and FYNNEI. CDR3 nucleotides: TGTGCCAGCAGTGAAACGCGCGGGAGGACGTCTGATACGCAGTATTTT. Protein sequence: CASSETRGRTSDTQYF.

The rearrangement links TRBV28 to TRBJ2-7; D ambiguous. The V gene's germline CDR1 is MDHEN and CDR2 SYDVKM. Trimming left V 2 bases short and J 2 bases short, with 7 bases between. This CDR3 has 13 residues. CDR3 coding DNA: TGTGCCAGCAGTTTAACAGCACCCTACGAGCAGTACTTC. Amino acid sequence: CASSLTAPYEQYF. Complete variable domain (other parts from reference TRBV28 and TRBJ2-7): DVKVTQSSRYLVKRTGEKVFLECVQDMDHENMFWYRQDPGLGLRLIYFSYDVKMKEKGDIPEGYSVSREKKERFSLILESASTNQTSMYLCASSLTAPYEQYFGPGTRLTVT.

This chain joins TRBV5-4 and TRBJ1-4; maybe TRBD1 (6 bases). The CDR3 consists of 15 residues. Trimming took off 4 bases at V and 0 bases at J, with 10 bases between the two ends. The germline V gene encodes CDR1 SGHNT and CDR2 YYREEE (reference sequence). CDR3 in DNA: TGTGCCAGCAGCCTAGGACAGACAACTAATGAAAAACTGTTTTTT. As protein: CASSLGQTTNEKLFF.

This clone came up once. The V gene is TRBV28, the J gene TRBJ2-2; 7 positions match TRBD1. Germline V gene lookup returns CDR1 MDHEN and CDR2 SYDVKM. This CDR3 has 16 amino acids. Trimming cost V 10 bases and J 4 bases; bases outside gene matches: 15. The CDR3 protein is CATRPGQRPITGELFF. CDR3 in DNA: TGTGCCACCCGACCGGGACAGCGGCCCATCACCGGGGAGCTGTTTTTT.

The rearrangement joins TRBV11-3 to TRBJ2-1; TRBD2 matches at 7 bases. Trimming cost V 5 bases and J 10 bases; bases outside gene matches: 5. The CDR3 has 12 amino acids. CDR1 and CDR2 from the germline V gene are SGHNT and YENEEA. This CDR3 reads CASSLGGREQFF. The CDR3 DNA reads as TGTGCCAGCAGCCTCGGGGGGAGAGAGCAGTTCTTC. Full variable domain (outside the CDR3, taken from reference TRBV11-3 and TRBJ2-1): EAGVVQSPRYKIIEKKQPVAFWCNPISGHNTLYWYLQNLGQGPELLIRYENEEAVDDSQLPKDRFSAERLKGVDSTLKIQPAELGDSAVYLCASSLGGREQFFGPGTRLTVL.

J is TRBJ1-1 and V is TRBV6-5, with D tentatively TRBD1 (5 bases). The germline gives CDR1 MNHEY, CDR2 SVGAGI. The CDR3 is 15 amino acids. V lost 6 bases and J lost 8, with 22 bases in between. The CDR3 reads CASRGLGQGATEAFF. The DNA of the CDR3 is TGTGCCAGCAGGGGTTTGGGGCAGGGCGCTACGGAAGCTTTCTTT.

This chain links TRBV6-5 with TRBJ2-1; D gene ambiguous. The germline CDR1 and CDR2 sequences are MNHEY and SVGAGI. V gave up 5 bases and J gave up 0 bases, with 5 bases separating them. The CDR3 runs 13 residues. CDR3 DNA sequence: TGTGCCAGCAGTGCGGACTCCTACAATGAGCAGTTCTTC. Protein: CASSADSYNEQFF.

This chain links TRBV7-6 with TRBJ2-1, with 10 bases matching TRBD2. The CDR3 is 18 amino acids. The germline V gene has CDR1 SGHVS and CDR2 FNYEAQ. V shed 5 bases, J shed 4 bases, and the junction held 14 bases outside the gene matches. The CDR3 here is CASSDKAGGRTSYNEQFF. The CDR3 nucleotides are TGTGCCAGCAGCGACAAAGCGGGAGGGCGTACCTCATACAATGAGCAGTTCTTC.

V is TRBV15 and J is TRBJ2-6; 7 bases align to TRBD1. This CDR3 has 20 residues. V trimming: 5 bases; J trimming: 0 bases; junction bases outside the gene matches: 16. The germline V gene has CDR1 LNHNV and CDR2 YYDKDF (reference sequence). The CDR3 here is CATSELSLGTVPSGANVLTF. The CDR3 DNA reads as TGTGCCACCAGCGAGCTGTCTCTTGGGACAGTCCCCTCTGGGGCCAACGTCCTGACTTTC.